This T cell receptor (beta chain) originates from a study of T cells in Graves' hyperthyroidism and ophthalmopathy. Researchers took RNA transcripts and amplified the TCR beta CDR3 regions from them. HTBI primers were the set used in a first-round RT-PCR of the TCR CDR3. TCRdb itself ran the multiplex PCR reads through MiXCR, one entry per CDR3 protein. The sample contains around 300,000 distinct CDR3 sequences, less than 30% of which appear only once. The J segment lost 0 bases and the V segment lost 2 bases, leaving 7 bases of the junction unmatched. Germline V gene data show CDR1 as LNHNV and CDR2 as YYDKDF (reference sequence). The CDR3 is 19 amino acids. The sample holds many counts of this clonotype.

Sequencing was carried out using blood. The chain links TRBV15 to TRBJ2-2; 12 bases match TRBD2. The origin of this receptor is a man between 40 and 49 years old with Graves' hyperthyroidism that later progressed to Graves' ophthalmopathy. In nucleotides, the CDR3 is TGTGCCACCAGCAGATATTCGCTAGCGGGAGGGTCGAACACCGGGGAGCTGTTTTTT. Its translation: CATSRYSLAGGSNTGELFF.